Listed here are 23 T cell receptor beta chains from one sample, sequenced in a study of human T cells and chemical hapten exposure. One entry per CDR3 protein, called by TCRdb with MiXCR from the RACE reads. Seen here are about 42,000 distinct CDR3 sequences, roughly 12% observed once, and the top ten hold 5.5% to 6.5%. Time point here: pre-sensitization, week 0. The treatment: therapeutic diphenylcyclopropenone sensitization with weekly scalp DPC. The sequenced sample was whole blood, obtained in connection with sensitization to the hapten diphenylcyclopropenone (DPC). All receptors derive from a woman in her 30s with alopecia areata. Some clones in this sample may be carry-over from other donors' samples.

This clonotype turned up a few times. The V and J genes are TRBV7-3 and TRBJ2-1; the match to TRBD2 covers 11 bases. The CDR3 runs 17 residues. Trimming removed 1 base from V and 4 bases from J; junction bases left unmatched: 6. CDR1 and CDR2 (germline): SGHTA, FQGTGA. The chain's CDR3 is CASSLIPGLAAYNEQFF. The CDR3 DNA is TGTGCCAGCAGCTTAATCCCGGGACTAGCGGCTTACAATGAGCAGTTCTTC.

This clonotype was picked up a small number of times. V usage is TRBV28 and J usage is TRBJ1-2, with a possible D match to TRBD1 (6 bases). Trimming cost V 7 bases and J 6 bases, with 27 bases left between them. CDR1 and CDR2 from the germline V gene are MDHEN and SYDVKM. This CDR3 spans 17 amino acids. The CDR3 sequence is CASNMRGLGAIRNGYTF. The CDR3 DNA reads TGTGCCAGCAATATGAGGGGATTGGGGGCGATACGGAATGGCTACACCTTC.

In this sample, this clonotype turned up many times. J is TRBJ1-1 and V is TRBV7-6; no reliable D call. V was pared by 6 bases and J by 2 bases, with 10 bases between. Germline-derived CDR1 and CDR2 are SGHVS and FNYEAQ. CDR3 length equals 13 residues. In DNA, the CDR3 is TGTGCCAGCAGTTCTAGCCAAAACACTGAAGCTTTCTTT. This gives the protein CASSSSQNTEAFF.

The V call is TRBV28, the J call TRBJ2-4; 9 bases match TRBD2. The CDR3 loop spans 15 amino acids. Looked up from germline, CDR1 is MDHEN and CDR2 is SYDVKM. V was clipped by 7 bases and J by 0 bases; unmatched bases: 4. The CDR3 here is CASTLAGTAKNIQYF. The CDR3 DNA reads TGTGCCAGCACCCTAGCGGGGACAGCCAAAAACATTCAGTACTTC.

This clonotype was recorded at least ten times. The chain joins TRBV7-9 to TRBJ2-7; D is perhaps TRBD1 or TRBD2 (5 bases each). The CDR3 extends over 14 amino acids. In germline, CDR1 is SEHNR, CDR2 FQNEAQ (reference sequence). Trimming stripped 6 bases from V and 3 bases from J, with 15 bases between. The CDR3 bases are TGTGCCAGCAGACCAACGGGACCGAACTACGAGCAGTACTTC. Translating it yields CASRPTGPNYEQYF.

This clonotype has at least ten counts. CDR3 DNA sequence: TGCGCCAGCAGCTTGGTAGACGGGGACGAAGAGACCCAGTACTTC. It is translated as CASSLVDGDEETQYF. The J gene is TRBJ2-5, the V gene TRBV5-1; D possibly uses TRBD1 or TRBD2 (5 bases each). Between the trimmed V and J ends, which lost 0 bases and 3 bases, there was a span of 12 bases. CDR1 is SGHRS, CDR2 YFSETQ, per germline. The CDR3 length is 15 residues. The whole variable domain, remainder taken from reference TRBV5-1 and TRBJ2-5, is KAGVTQTPRYLIKTRGQQVTLSCSPISGHRSVSWYQQTPGQGLQFLFEYFSETQRNKGNFPGRFSGRQFSNSRSEMNVSTLELGDSALYLCASSLVDGDEETQYFGPGTRLLVL.

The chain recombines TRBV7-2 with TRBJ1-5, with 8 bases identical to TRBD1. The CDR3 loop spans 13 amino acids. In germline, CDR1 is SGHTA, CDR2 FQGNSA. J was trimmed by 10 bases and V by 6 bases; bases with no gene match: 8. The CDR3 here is CASRSGTGLPQHF. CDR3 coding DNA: TGTGCCAGCAGATCCGGGACAGGCCTCCCCCAGCATTTT.

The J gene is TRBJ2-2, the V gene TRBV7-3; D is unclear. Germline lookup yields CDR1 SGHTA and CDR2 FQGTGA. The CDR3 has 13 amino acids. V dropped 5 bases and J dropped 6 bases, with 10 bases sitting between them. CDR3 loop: CASSPPRSGELFF. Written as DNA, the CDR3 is TGTGCCAGCAGCCCACCGCGGTCCGGGGAGCTGTTTTTT.

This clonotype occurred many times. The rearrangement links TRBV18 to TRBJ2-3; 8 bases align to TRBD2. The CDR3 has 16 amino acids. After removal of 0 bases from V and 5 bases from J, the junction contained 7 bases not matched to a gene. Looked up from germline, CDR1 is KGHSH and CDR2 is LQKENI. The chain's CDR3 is CASSPPSTGGQDTQYF. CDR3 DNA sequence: TGTGCCAGCTCACCACCGTCAACGGGAGGGCAAGATACGCAGTATTTT. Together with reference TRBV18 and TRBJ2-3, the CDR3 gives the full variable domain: NAGVMQNPRHLVRRRGQEARLRCSPMKGHSHVYWYRQLPEEGLKFMVYLQKENIIDESGMPKERFSAEFPKEGPSILRIQQVVRGDSAAYFCASSPPSTGGQDTQYFGPGTRLTVL.

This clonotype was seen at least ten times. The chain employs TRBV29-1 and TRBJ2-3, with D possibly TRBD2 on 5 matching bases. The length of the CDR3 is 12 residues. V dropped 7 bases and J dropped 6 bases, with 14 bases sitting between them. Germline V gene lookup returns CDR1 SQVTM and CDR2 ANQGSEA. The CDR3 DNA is TGCAGCGCCCTGGGCGGGTCCGATACGCAGTATTTT. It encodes CSALGGSDTQYF.

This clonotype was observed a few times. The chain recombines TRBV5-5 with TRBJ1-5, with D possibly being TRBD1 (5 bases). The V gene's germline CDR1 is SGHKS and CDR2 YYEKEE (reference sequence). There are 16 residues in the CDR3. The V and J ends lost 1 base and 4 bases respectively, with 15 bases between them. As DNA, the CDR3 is TGTGCCAGCAGCTTGTCGATTGACAGAGTAAATCAGCCCCAGCATTTT. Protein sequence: CASSLSIDRVNQPQHF.

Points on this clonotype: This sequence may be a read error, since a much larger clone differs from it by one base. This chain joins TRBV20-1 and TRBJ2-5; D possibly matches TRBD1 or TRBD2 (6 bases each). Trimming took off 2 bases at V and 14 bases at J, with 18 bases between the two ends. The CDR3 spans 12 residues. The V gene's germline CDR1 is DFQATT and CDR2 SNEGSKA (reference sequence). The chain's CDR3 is CSARQTGAASYF. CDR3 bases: TGCAGTGCTAGACAGACGGGGGCGGCCTCTTACTTC.

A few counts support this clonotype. CDR3 in DNA: TGTGCCAGCAGCTCCGGACCGGGATATGGCTACACCTTC. It translates to CASSSGPGYGYTF. V and J are TRBV13 and TRBJ1-2; unclear D gene. The CDR3 sequence is 13 residues long. V was pared by 4 bases and J by 5 bases, with 11 bases between. Germline V gene data show CDR1 as PRHDT and CDR2 as FYEKMQ (reference sequence).

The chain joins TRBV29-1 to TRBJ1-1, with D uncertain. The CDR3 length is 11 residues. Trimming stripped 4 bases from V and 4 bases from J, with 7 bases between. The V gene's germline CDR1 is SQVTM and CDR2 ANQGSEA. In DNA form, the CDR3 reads TGCAGCGTTGGAGTATTCACTGAAGCTTTCTTT. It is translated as CSVGVFTEAFF.

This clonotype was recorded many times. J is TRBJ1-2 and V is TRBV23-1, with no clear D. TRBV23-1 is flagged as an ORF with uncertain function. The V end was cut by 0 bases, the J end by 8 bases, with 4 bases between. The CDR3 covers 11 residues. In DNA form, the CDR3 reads TGCGCCAGCAGTCAATCCGAGGGCTACACCTTC. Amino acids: CASSQSEGYTF.

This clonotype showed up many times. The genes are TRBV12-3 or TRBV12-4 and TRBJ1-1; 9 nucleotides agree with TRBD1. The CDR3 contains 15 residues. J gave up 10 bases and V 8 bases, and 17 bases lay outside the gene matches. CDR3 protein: CASAPNPTGGYGAFF. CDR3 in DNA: TGTGCCAGCGCCCCTAATCCCACAGGGGGCTACGGAGCTTTCTTT.

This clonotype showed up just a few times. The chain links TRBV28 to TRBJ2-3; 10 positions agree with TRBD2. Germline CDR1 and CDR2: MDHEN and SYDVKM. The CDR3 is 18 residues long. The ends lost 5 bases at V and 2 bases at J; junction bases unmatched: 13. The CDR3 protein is CASSPGVELAGPTDTQYF. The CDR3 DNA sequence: TGTGCCAGCAGTCCGGGGGTGGAACTAGCGGGACCCACAGATACGCAGTATTTT.

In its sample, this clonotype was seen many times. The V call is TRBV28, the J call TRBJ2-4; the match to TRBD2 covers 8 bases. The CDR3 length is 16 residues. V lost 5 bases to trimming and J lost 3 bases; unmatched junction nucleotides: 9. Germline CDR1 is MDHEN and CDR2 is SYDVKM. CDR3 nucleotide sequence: TGTGCCAGCAGTGGGGATCAAGCGGGAGTCAAAAACATTCAGTACTTC. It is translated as CASSGDQAGVKNIQYF.

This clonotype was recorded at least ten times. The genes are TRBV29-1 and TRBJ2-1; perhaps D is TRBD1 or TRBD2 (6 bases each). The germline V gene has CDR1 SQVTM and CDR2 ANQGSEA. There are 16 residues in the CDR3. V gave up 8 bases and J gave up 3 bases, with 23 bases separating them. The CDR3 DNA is TGCAGCTCGAGGGGGGCTCAGGTCGGGCTCTACAATGAGCAGTTCTTC. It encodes CSSRGAQVGLYNEQFF.

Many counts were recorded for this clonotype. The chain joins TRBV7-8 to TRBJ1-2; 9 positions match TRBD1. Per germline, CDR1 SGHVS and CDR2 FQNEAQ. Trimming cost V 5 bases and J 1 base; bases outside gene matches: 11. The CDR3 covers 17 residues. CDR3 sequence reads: CASSRTRTGADNYGYTF. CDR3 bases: TGTGCCAGCAGCCGGACCCGGACAGGGGCGGATAACTATGGCTACACCTTC.

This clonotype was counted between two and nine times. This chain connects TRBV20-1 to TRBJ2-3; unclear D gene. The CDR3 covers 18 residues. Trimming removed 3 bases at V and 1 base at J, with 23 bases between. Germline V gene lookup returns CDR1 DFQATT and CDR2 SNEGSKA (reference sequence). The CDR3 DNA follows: TGCAGTGCTAGCTATAAGCGAGCGACACAGCACCGCACAGATACGCAGTATTTT. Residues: CSASYKRATQHRTDTQYF.

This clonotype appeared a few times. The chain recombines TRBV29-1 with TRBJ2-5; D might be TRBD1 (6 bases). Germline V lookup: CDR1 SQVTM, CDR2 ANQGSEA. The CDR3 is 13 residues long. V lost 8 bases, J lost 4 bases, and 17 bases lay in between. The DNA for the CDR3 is TGCAGCACCCTTTTTACAGGGATAGAGACCCAGTACTTC. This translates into CSTLFTGIETQYF.

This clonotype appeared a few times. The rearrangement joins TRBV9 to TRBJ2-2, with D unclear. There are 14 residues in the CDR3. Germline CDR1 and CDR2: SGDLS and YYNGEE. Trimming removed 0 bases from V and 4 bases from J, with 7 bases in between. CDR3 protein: CASSVGRSTGELFF. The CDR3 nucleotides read TGTGCCAGCAGCGTAGGAAGGAGCACCGGGGAGCTGTTTTTT.